Following are 20 T cell receptor beta chains from one sample sequenced in a study of blood T cell repertoires in COVID-19. Sequenced by immunoSEQ multiplex PCR; TCRdb stores in-frame clones only, minus some. The sample has 300,000 to 450,000 clones; 85% to 90% are singletons. Material for sequencing was PBMCs or T cells enriched from blood (not recorded which). The receptors originated from a woman aged 18-35 years who had recovered from COVID-19.

The chain carries TRBV19 and TRBJ1-5; D is unclear. This CDR3 spans 12 amino acids. The germline V gene encodes CDR1 LNHDA and CDR2 SQIVND (reference sequence). The V and J ends lost 5 bases and 5 bases respectively, with 7 bases between them. This chain's CDR3 is CASSPSYQPQHF. CDR3 nucleotides: TGTGCCAGTAGTCCTTCCTATCAGCCCCAGCATTTT.

This chain joins TRBV6-4 and TRBJ2-1; tentative D call: TRBD2 (5 bases). V was shortened by 0 bases and J by 0 bases, with 9 bases between the two germline ends. The germline V gene has CDR1 MRHNA and CDR2 SNTAGT. The CDR3 totals 16 residues. In DNA, the CDR3 is TGTGCCAGCAGTGACTCACCGGGAAGCTCCTACAATGAGCAGTTCTTC. Translating gives CASSDSPGSSYNEQFF.

Comment on this clone: Mismatch with germline at one junction end may stem from a read error. The chain links TRBV7-7 to TRBJ1-1; D not resolved. Germline V CDR1 and CDR2: SSHAT, FNYEAQ (reference sequence). The CDR3 consists of 13 residues. CDR3 nucleotides: TGTGCTAGCAGCTTAGAGCCGAACACTGAAGCTTTCTTT. Translating it yields CASSLEPNTEAFF.

The J gene is TRBJ2-7, the V gene TRBV4-3, with 10 bases matching TRBD2. J lost 0 bases, V lost 4 bases, and 3 bases had no gene match. Germline lookup yields CDR1 LGHNA and CDR2 YSLEER. This CDR3 is 15 amino acids long. The CDR3 DNA is TGCGCCAGCAGCCTGTCTAGCGGGGGCTCCTACGAGCAGTACTTC. This gives the protein CASSLSSGGSYEQYF.

This chain uses TRBV27 with TRBJ1-1, with 9 nucleotides matching TRBD1. Germline V gene sequence: CDR1 MNHEY, CDR2 SMNVEV (reference sequence). V dropped 6 bases and J dropped 4; count of bases not matched to a gene: 9. This CDR3 comprises 15 residues. The CDR3 DNA sequence: TGTGCCAGCAGGCGCCAGGGACAGGGCGGCACTGAAGCTTTCTTT. It is translated as CASRRQGQGGTEAFF.

This chain uses TRBV3-1 (or the pseudogene TRBV3-2) with TRBJ1-2; 9 nucleotides match TRBD1. This CDR3 has 16 residues. V lost 1 base and J lost 4; bases outside the gene matches: 7. Germline CDR1 reads LGHDT; CDR2 reads YNNKEL (reference sequence). As DNA, the CDR3 is TGTGCCAGCAGCCAAGTGTTAGGACAGGGGTTCTATGGCTACACCTTC. Its translation is CASSQVLGQGFYGYTF.

The V and J genes are TRBV3-1 (or the pseudogene TRBV3-2) and TRBJ1-1; D call uncertain. The CDR3 is 11 residues long. Germline CDR1 is LGHDT and CDR2 is YNNKEL (reference sequence). V was clipped by 0 bases and J by 10 bases, with 6 bases between them. The DNA of the CDR3 is TGTGCCAGCAGCCAAGATGAGGGAGCTTTCTTT. This sequence encodes CASSQDEGAFF.

The rearrangement joins TRBV2 to TRBJ2-2; a weak D match, TRBD2 (6 bases). CDR3 length: 14 residues. Germline lookup yields CDR1 SNHLY and CDR2 FYNNEI. Trimming stripped 4 bases from V and 5 bases from J, with 11 bases between. CDR3 in amino acids: CASSGRGETGELFF. The CDR3 bases are TGTGCCAGCAGTGGGAGGGGAGAGACCGGGGAGCTGTTTTTT.

The chain combines TRBV19 with TRBJ2-3; 10 bases map to TRBD2. Per the germline V gene, CDR1 is LNHDA and CDR2 is SQIVND (reference sequence). Trimming took 3 bases from V and 6 from J; bases not matched to a gene: 6. The CDR3 is 15 amino acids. CDR3 coding DNA: TGTGCCAGTAGTATTGGAGCGGGGGGGCGTGATACGCAGTATTTT. Its translation: CASSIGAGGRDTQYF.

The chain has TRBV3-1 (or the pseudogene TRBV3-2) and TRBJ1-5; tentative D call: TRBD1 (6 bases). Trimming left V 4 bases short and J 5 bases short, with 12 bases between. Germline V gene lookup returns CDR1 LGHDT and CDR2 YNNKEL (reference sequence). This CDR3 contains 14 residues. The CDR3 DNA sequence: TGTGCCAGCAGCCTGACAGGACGAGATCAGCCCCAGCATTTT. Its protein is CASSLTGRDQPQHF.

This chain connects TRBV2 to TRBJ2-7; TRBD1 matches at 11 bases. CDR1 SNHLY and CDR2 FYNNEI come from the germline V gene. The CDR3 sequence is 15 residues long. With 6 bases clipped from V and 5 bases from J, the junction kept 9 bases outside the gene matches. In nucleotides, the CDR3 is TGTGCCAGCAGATGGAGAGGACAGGGGGCTGACGAGCAGTACTTC. Encoded protein: CASRWRGQGADEQYF. The whole variable domain, filled in from reference TRBV2 and TRBJ2-7, reads EPEVTQTPSHQVTQMGQEVILRCVPISNHLYFYWYRQILGQKVEFLVSFYNNEISEKSEIFDDQFSVERPDGSNFTLKIRSTKLEDSAMYFCASRWRGQGADEQYFGPGTRLTVT.

The rearrangement uses TRBV5-6 and TRBJ1-4; D is perhaps TRBD1 (6 bases). CDR3 length: 15 amino acids. CDR1 is SGHDT and CDR2 is YYEEEE in the germline V gene. Trimming left V 2 bases short and J 8 bases short, with 16 bases between. CDR3: CASSFTGYLGEKLFF. The CDR3, as DNA: TGTGCCAGCAGCTTTACAGGGTATTTGGGGGAAAAACTGTTTTTT.

The gene calls are TRBV25-1 and TRBJ2-1; D unresolved. This CDR3 spans 12 amino acids. Germline V lookup: CDR1 MGHDK, CDR2 SYGVNS. Trimming took 4 bases from V and 1 from J, leaving 2 bases between them. CDR3 nucleotide sequence: TGTGCCAGCAGTGCTTCCTACAATGAGCAGTTCTTC. It specifies CASSASYNEQFF.

This CDR3 is CASSYSVPGETQYF. The CDR3, as DNA: TGTGCCAGCAGTTACAGCGTCCCCGGGGAGACCCAGTACTTC. V gene TRBV6-5 combines with J gene TRBJ2-5; D gene ambiguous. The CDR3 consists of 14 residues. V dropped 2 bases and J dropped 5 bases, with 12 bases sitting between them. Germline lookup yields CDR1 MNHEY and CDR2 SVGAGI.

The rearrangement links TRBV28 to TRBJ1-5; D remains ambiguous. The V end lost 5 bases, the J end lost 4 bases, and 12 bases lay between the germline ends. This CDR3 contains 14 residues. Germline assignment: CDR1 MDHEN and CDR2 SYDVKM. CDR3 residues: CASSPREENQPQHF. The CDR3 DNA is TGTGCCAGCAGTCCGAGGGAGGAGAATCAGCCCCAGCATTTT. The full variable domain, completed using reference TRBV28 and TRBJ1-5, is DVKVTQSSRYLVKRTGEKVFLECVQDMDHENMFWYRQDPGLGLRLIYFSYDVKMKEKGDIPEGYSVSREKKERFSLILESASTNQTSMYLCASSPREENQPQHFGDGTRLSIL.

This clone turned up a few times. The chain has TRBV4-3 and TRBJ1-1, with D tentatively TRBD1 (6 bases). In germline, CDR1 is LGHNA, CDR2 YSLEER. The CDR3 consists of 14 residues. V lost 3 bases and J lost 11, with 19 bases in between. The CDR3 region is CASSQKIVGAWAFF. CDR3 sequence (DNA): TGCGCCAGCAGCCAGAAAATCGTGGGGGCCTGGGCTTTCTTT.

The rearrangement uses TRBV7-8 and TRBJ1-2, with a possible D match to TRBD1 (6 bases). Trimming removed 3 bases at V and 4 bases at J, with 12 bases between. CDR3 length: 14 residues. The germline gives CDR1 SGHVS, CDR2 FQNEAQ. CDR3 bases: TGTGCCAGCAGCTTGTCAGGGGCCGTCTATGGCTACACCTTC. It specifies CASSLSGAVYGYTF. Full variable domain (outside the CDR3, taken from reference TRBV7-8 and TRBJ1-2): GAGVSQSPRYKVAKRGQDVALRCDPISGHVSLFWYQQALGQGPEFLTYFQNEAQLDKSGLPSDRFFAERPEGSVSTLKIQRTQQEDSAVYLCASSLSGAVYGYTFGSGTRLTVV.

The J gene is TRBJ2-1, the V gene TRBV18; a weak D match, TRBD1 (6 bases). V was shortened by 0 bases and J by 4 bases, with 10 bases between the two germline ends. Germline V gives CDR1 KGHSH, CDR2 LQKENI. The length of the CDR3 is 15 residues. The CDR3 DNA reads as TGTGCCAGCTCACCACCAAGACAGGTGTACAATGAGCAGTTCTTC. Its protein product is CASSPPRQVYNEQFF. Looking up the rest from reference TRBV18 and TRBJ2-1 gives the full variable domain: NAGVMQNPRHLVRRRGQEARLRCSPMKGHSHVYWYRQLPEEGLKFMVYLQKENIIDESGMPKERFSAEFPKEGPSILRIQQVVRGDSAAYFCASSPPRQVYNEQFFGPGTRLTVL.

CDR3 in amino acids: CAISEPQGAHWAGELFF. As DNA, the CDR3 is TGTGCCATCAGTGAGCCACAGGGGGCGCATTGGGCCGGGGAGCTGTTTTTT. The chain has TRBV10-3 and TRBJ2-2, with 9 bases aligning to TRBD1. V shed 2 bases, J shed 6 bases, and the junction held 10 bases outside the gene matches. Germline-derived CDR1 and CDR2 are ENHRY and SYGVKD. This CDR3 is built from 17 residues.

The J gene is TRBJ1-1, the V gene TRBV11-3; TRBD1 aligns across 8 bases. V was clipped by 1 base and J by 0 bases; unmatched bases: 10. The germline gives CDR1 SGHNT, CDR2 YENEEA. This CDR3 spans 18 amino acids. CDR3 DNA: TGTGCCAGCAGCTTAGCACCCAGGACAGGGAAGGTGAACACTGAAGCTTTCTTT. It specifies CASSLAPRTGKVNTEAFF.